This passage covers 5 T cell receptor beta chains from one sample sequenced in a study of CD8 T cells in ankylosing spondylitis. In TCRdb, the 5' RACE reads were re-called with MiXCR into one record per CDR3 protein. The table has some 140,000 distinct CDR3 sequences, 7% to 10% seen once; the top ten hold about 7.1%. Material: synovial fluid, either unsorted or a sorted T cell fraction (not recorded which). Every receptor here comes from a male donor with ankylosing spondylitis.

J is TRBJ2-7 and V is TRBV20-1; 7 bases fit TRBD1. J was trimmed by 6 bases and V by 3 bases; bases with no gene match: 11. Germline V gene data show CDR1 as DFQATT and CDR2 as SNEGSKA (reference sequence). This CDR3 comprises 14 residues. Written as DNA, the CDR3 is TGCAGTGCTAGGTCAGGGGGAGTAGCTGGCGAGCAGTACTTC. It encodes CSARSGGVAGEQYF.

The chain carries TRBV18 and TRBJ1-2; the D is unclear. Germline V gene data show CDR1 as KGHSH and CDR2 as LQKENI. This CDR3 is built from 14 residues. Trimming took 1 base from V and 2 from J, leaving 8 bases between them. The CDR3 nucleotides read TGTGCCAGCTCACCACGAGCGGACAACTATGGCTACACCTTC. Translated, it gives CASSPRADNYGYTF.

This clonotype was counted many times. The chain uses TRBV20-1 and TRBJ2-7; weak D call: TRBD1 (6 bases). This CDR3 comprises 13 residues. Trimming stripped 6 bases from V and 2 bases from J, with 14 bases between. CDR1 and CDR2 from the germline V gene are DFQATT and SNEGSKA (reference sequence). The CDR3 reads CSARRAGAYEQYF. In nucleotides, the CDR3 is TGCAGTGCCCGCCGGGCAGGGGCCTACGAGCAGTACTTC.

This clonotype was seen only a few times. J is TRBJ1-6 and V is TRBV6-5; D is unresolved. The CDR3 contains 14 residues. V lost 2 bases and J lost 7, with 9 bases in between. Germline V gene data show CDR1 as MNHEY and CDR2 as SVGAGI. CDR3 protein: CASSYGGGNSPLHF. Written as DNA, the CDR3 is TGTGCCAGCAGTTACGGCGGCGGGAATTCACCCCTCCACTTT.

There are many counts of this clonotype. The chain employs TRBV6-1 and TRBJ1-5; D remains ambiguous. V was pared by 7 bases and J by 6 bases, with 16 bases between. This CDR3 has 14 residues. Germline V gene data show CDR1 as MNHNS and CDR2 as SASEGT. Written as DNA, the CDR3 is TGTGCCAGCACCGGAAGGCAGGAGACTCAGCCCCAGCATTTT. Protein sequence: CASTGRQETQPQHF.